This TCR beta chain was profiled in a study of CD8 T cells in Susac syndrome. Trimming removed 2 bases from V and 10 bases from J, with 12 bases in between. In germline, CDR1 is MNHNY, CDR2 SVGAGI (reference sequence). CDR3 size: 13 residues. RNA totalling roughly 0.5 to 1 ug underwent reverse transcription with random hexamers. TCR beta CDR3 was amplified by immunoSEQ covering 54 Vbeta and 13 Jbeta. From the immunoSEQ multiplex PCR reads, TCRdb called clonotypes with MiXCR, one entry per CDR3 protein. The sample contains some 170,000 distinct CDR3 sequences, approximately 93% of which appear only once. This clonotype was found once.

The genes are TRBV6-6 and TRBJ2-1; either TRBD1 or TRBD2 may supply D (5 bases each). This clonotype was obtained from a human donor with multiple sclerosis. Sample: CD4+ T cells from PBMCs. The CDR3 region is CASSYGTTREQFF. CDR3 DNA sequence: TGTGCCAGCAGTTACGGGACGACTCGGGAGCAGTTCTTC.